This TCR beta chain was found in a study of relationships among human T cell subsets. General study findings and limits: The seven subsets showed no significant differences in gene usage or CDR3 length. Over 50% of CD8+ cytotoxic sequences were in clones over 100 reads; regulatory and Th2 had few. Many CDR3s were shared across Th1, Th2 and regulatory subsets.

Worth noting for this clonotype: What it recognizes is unknown.

Semiquantitative ARM-PCR amplified T cell receptor alpha and beta CDR3 regions from mRNA. In ARM-PCR, communal superprimers followed tagged nested gene-specific primers for exponential amplification. TCRdb re-called the multiplex PCR reads through MiXCR, storing one row per CDR3 protein. The sample carries roughly 13,000 distinct CDR3 sequences, approximately 67% recorded once. The Th1 cells were the flow-through after CD25, CD56 and CD294 bead selections. CDR3 length equals 14 residues. CDR1 and CDR2 from the germline V gene are MGHRA and YSYEKL. V lost 4 bases, J lost 6 bases, and 6 bases stayed unmatched.

Sequences were obtained from CD4+ Th1 cells sorted from blood. V is TRBV4-1 and J is TRBJ2-1, with 7 bases aligning to TRBD2. The sequence was collected from a man aged 35-49 years in good health. The CDR3 reads CASSRAGRGNEQFF. DNA of the CDR3: TGCGCCAGCAGCCGGGCGGGGAGGGGCAATGAGCAGTTCTTC.